This TCR beta chain was profiled in a study of cytomegalovirus exposure and HLA in healthy donors. Study-level findings and limits: The number of N-insertions in an Asian-associated ancestry cluster was reportedly below the approximately 680-donor mean in a later analysis.

The PCR made use of 60 Vbeta and 13 Jbeta primers. TCRdb's table, derived via immunoSEQ multiplex PCR, lists solely in-frame clones and lacks some. The top ten hold around 15% of the sample, which has 150,000 or so clones, roughly 80% seen once. Comments on this clone: Antigen: not known.

Germline values: CDR1 SGHTA, CDR2 FQGTGA. J was trimmed by 3 bases and V by 2 bases; bases with no gene match: 0. The CDR3 is 15 amino acids. The J gene is TRBJ2-2, the V gene TRBV7-3, with TRBD1 matching over 10 bases. The sequencing sample was made of PBMCs. The TCR comes from a woman aged 40 to 55 in good health and CMV-seronegative. The CDR3 sequence: CASSLGTGDTGELFF. The CDR3, as DNA: TGTGCCAGCAGCTTAGGGACAGGGGACACCGGGGAGCTGTTTTTT.